These 19 T cell receptor beta chains share one sample of origin, sequenced in a study of monozygotic twins with cystic fibrosis. Assay: immunoSEQ multiplex PCR; the TCRdb copy retains only in-frame clones and omits some. The sample lists 30,000 or so clones, 66% occurring once. The specimen sequenced was blood. The receptors here all came from a girl between 5 and 17 years old with cystic fibrosis.

V and J are TRBV27 and TRBJ1-2; D not certain. The CDR3 has 16 residues. With 8 bases removed from V and 1 base from J, the gap between germline ends came to 20 bases. Germline assignment: CDR1 MNHEY and CDR2 SMNVEV (reference sequence). The CDR3 nucleotides read TGTGCCAGCGCAACCCATCGGGGAGATTTTAACTATGGCTACACCTTC. Translation gives CASATHRGDFNYGYTF.

The chain couples TRBV10-3 to TRBJ2-7; TRBD2 matches 7 bases. With 0 bases clipped from V and 5 bases from J, the junction kept 10 bases outside the gene matches. The CDR3 has 16 residues. Germline CDR1 is ENHRY and CDR2 is SYGVKD. The CDR3 here is CAISESTRGGSHEQYF. The CDR3 coding sequence is TGTGCCATCAGTGAGTCGACTCGGGGAGGGTCCCACGAGCAGTACTTC.

The gene calls are TRBV29-1 and TRBJ2-3; D is uncertain. The CDR3 has 14 residues. The V end was cut by 0 bases, the J end by 1 base, with 8 bases between. The germline V gene has CDR1 SQVTM and CDR2 ANQGSEA. Here the CDR3 reads CSVEDLDRTDTQYF. The CDR3, as DNA: TGCAGCGTTGAAGACCTAGATCGCACAGATACGCAGTATTTT.

This rearrangement joins TRBV6-5 to TRBJ1-5, with D tentatively TRBD1 (5 bases). Trimming took 4 bases from V and 4 from J, leaving 8 bases between them. CDR1 is MNHEY, CDR2 SVGAGI, per germline. The CDR3 covers 13 residues. CDR3 loop: CASSWGINQPQHF. In nucleotides, the CDR3 is TGTGCCAGCAGTTGGGGGATTAATCAGCCCCAGCATTTT.

The chain uses TRBV4-3 and TRBJ1-2, with D hard to call. Germline V gene data show CDR1 as LGHNA and CDR2 as YSLEER. The ends were cut back, 4 bases at V and 1 base at J, with 13 bases in the middle. This CDR3 has 15 residues. CDR3 residues: CASSPEGSFNYGYTF. In DNA, the CDR3 is TGCGCCAGCAGCCCTGAGGGCAGCTTTAACTATGGCTACACCTTC.

The chain combines TRBV7-6 with TRBJ1-5; D remains unclear. This CDR3 contains 14 residues. Deletions cut 5 bases from V and 8 bases from J, with 16 bases between. The germline V gene has CDR1 SGHVS and CDR2 FNYEAQ. Here the CDR3 DNA reads TGTGCCAGCAGCCCGGCATCCCCGAAGAAGCCCCAGCATTTT. It encodes CASSPASPKKPQHF.

The chain combines TRBV28 with TRBJ2-2, with 9 bases identical to TRBD1. CDR1 and CDR2 from the germline V gene are MDHEN and SYDVKM. Unmatched junction bases numbered 17, after V lost 5 bases and J lost 4 bases. There are 19 residues in the CDR3. Here the CDR3 reads CASSQTGQGFKRATGELFF. The CDR3 bases are TGTGCCAGCAGTCAAACGGGACAGGGTTTCAAAAGAGCCACCGGGGAGCTGTTTTTT.

This clone came up a few times. The chain links TRBV28 to TRBJ2-7; 9 nucleotides agree with TRBD1. The length of the CDR3 is 15 residues. V shed 5 bases, J shed 5 bases, and the junction held 10 bases outside the gene matches. Looked up from germline, CDR1 is MDHEN and CDR2 is SYDVKM. CDR3 coding DNA: TGTGCCAGCAGTCCCCATCAGGGACAGGGAGACGAGCAGTACGTC. Its protein is CASSPHQGQGDEQYV.

The CDR3, as DNA: TGTGCCAGCAGCCCCTGGGGACAGGGCCCTCAAGAGACCCAGTACTTC. Its translation is CASSPWGQGPQETQYF. This rearrangement joins TRBV5-6 to TRBJ2-5; TRBD1 matches at 9 bases. Per the germline V gene, CDR1 is SGHDT and CDR2 is YYEEEE. V shed 4 bases and J 2 bases; nucleotides not matched to a gene: 9. The CDR3 has 16 amino acids. Based on the CDR3 plus reference TRBV5-6 and TRBJ2-5, the full variable domain is DAGVTQSPTHLIKTRGQQVTLRCSPKSGHDTVSWYQQALGQGPQFIFQYYEEEERQRGNFPDRFSGHQFPNYSSELNVNALLLGDSALYLCASSPWGQGPQETQYFGPGTRLLVL.

This chain connects TRBV9 to TRBJ2-7; the match to TRBD1 covers 7 bases. Germline V gene data show CDR1 as SGDLS and CDR2 as YYNGEE. The CDR3 runs to 15 residues. Trimming removed 4 bases from V and 5 bases from J; junction bases left unmatched: 12. CDR3 sequence: CASSLRDRPMDEQYF. The CDR3 bases are TGTGCCAGCAGCCTCCGGGACAGACCTATGGACGAGCAGTACTTC.

The rearrangement links TRBV7-2 to TRBJ2-7; possible D gene TRBD2, 6 bases. This CDR3 is 14 amino acids long. Trimming removed 8 bases from V and 3 bases from J, with 17 bases in between. Germline CDR1 is SGHTA and CDR2 is FQGNSA. As DNA, the CDR3 is TGTGCCAGCCCACATCTTAGCGGAGACTACGAGCAGTACGTC. Its protein is CASPHLSGDYEQYV.

The chain couples TRBV4-3 to TRBJ2-1; 7 bases fit TRBD2. Germline CDR1 LGHNA, CDR2 YSLEER. The V and J ends lost 0 bases and 1 base, in that order; junction bases with no gene match: 0. The CDR3 is made up of 15 amino acids. The CDR3 DNA reads as TGCGCCAGCAGCCAAGAGCGGGAGTCCTACAATGAGCAGTTCTTC. Its translation: CASSQERESYNEQFF.

This clone was seen a handful of times. The chain uses TRBV28 and TRBJ2-5; TRBD2 matches 8 bases. This CDR3 is 15 amino acids long. The ends lost 1 base at V and 3 bases at J; junction bases unmatched: 4. CDR1 is MDHEN and CDR2 is SYDVKM in the germline V gene. The CDR3 nucleotides are TGTGCCAGCAGTTTATACAGCGGGAGTAAAGAGACCCAGTACTTC. It is translated as CASSLYSGSKETQYF. Full variable domain (rest looked up from reference TRBV28 and TRBJ2-5): DVKVTQSSRYLVKRTGEKVFLECVQDMDHENMFWYRQDPGLGLRLIYFSYDVKMKEKGDIPEGYSVSREKKERFSLILESASTNQTSMYLCASSLYSGSKETQYFGPGTRLLVL.

This clone has more than one count but fewer than ten. The chain employs TRBV19 and TRBJ2-7; 10 bases align to TRBD1. The CDR3 sequence is 13 residues long. Germline CDR1 and CDR2: LNHDA and SQIVND (reference sequence). Germline trimming cut 10 bases from V and 4 bases from J; bases unmatched to any gene: 7. CDR3 nucleotides: TGTGCCACCCAACCGGGACAGGGGTACGAGCAGTACTTC. Translation gives CATQPGQGYEQYF.

The rearrangement uses TRBV5-6 and TRBJ2-1; no clear D. CDR1 and CDR2 (germline): SGHDT, YYEEEE. V was clipped by 2 bases and J by 12 bases, with 12 bases between them. CDR3 size: 12 residues. CDR3 amino acids: CASSFGPPPQFF. The CDR3 DNA is TGTGCCAGCAGCTTTGGACCTCCTCCGCAGTTCTTC.

This chain links TRBV5-1 with TRBJ2-5, with 8 bases lining up with TRBD2. The germline V gene encodes CDR1 SGHRS and CDR2 YFSETQ. The CDR3 has 15 amino acids. Unmatched junction bases numbered 4, after V lost 1 base and J lost 2 bases. CDR3 sequence (DNA): TGCGCCAGCAGCTTGCTGGTAGCGGGACAAGAGACCCAGTACTTC. Residues: CASSLLVAGQETQYF.

The chain uses TRBV7-2 and TRBJ2-1; D is possibly TRBD2 (5 bases). The ends were cut back, 1 base at V and 1 base at J, with 11 bases in the middle. In germline, CDR1 is SGHTA, CDR2 FQGNSA. The CDR3 length is 16 residues. The CDR3 loop is CASSLGTSGSYNEQFF. The CDR3 nucleotides are TGTGCCAGCAGCTTAGGGACGAGCGGTTCCTACAATGAGCAGTTCTTC.

V is TRBV7-9 and J is TRBJ2-3; D is undetermined. Trimming took 4 bases from V and 1 from J, leaving 3 bases between them. In germline, CDR1 is SEHNR, CDR2 FQNEAQ (reference sequence). This CDR3 is built from 12 residues. The CDR3 reads CASSSRTDTQYF. For the CDR3, the DNA is TGTGCCAGCAGCTCACGCACAGATACGCAGTATTTT.

The chain recombines TRBV5-4 with TRBJ2-2, with D uncertain. The CDR3 is 16 residues long. The germline CDR1 and CDR2 sequences are SGHNT and YYREEE (reference sequence). V was shortened by 2 bases and J by 0 bases, with 11 bases between the two germline ends. CDR3 loop: CASSLSGWTNTGELFF. The CDR3 DNA follows: TGTGCCAGCAGCTTATCGGGCTGGACGAACACCGGGGAGCTGTTTTTT.